The rows below give T cell receptor beta chains drawn from one sample of a study of sequential checkpoint blockade in melanoma. Profiled with immunoSEQ multiplex PCR; TCRdb holds only in-frame clones, not every one. The repertoire holds more than 11,000 clones, with 52% as singletons. The sequencing here drew on CD8+ T cells sorted from blood (inferred from file names), taken from a patient given nivolumab and ipilimumab in sequence. The receptors were sampled from a human donor with melanoma. The CDR3 runs from the conserved cysteine through the conserved F or W. The order of the fields is J gene, V gene, CDR3 length, CDR3 protein.

j_gene: TRBJ1-2; v_gene: TRBV13; len: 13; CDR3aa: CASSLGQHYGYTF
j_gene: TRBJ2-6; v_gene: TRBV5-1; len: 19; CDR3aa: CASSIRGQGGRTGANVLTF
j_gene: TRBJ2-7; v_gene: TRBV7-9; len: 15; CDR3aa: CASSQQGPIPYEQYF
j_gene: TRBJ1-1; v_gene: TRBV27; len: 13; CDR3aa: CASSLAMNTEAFF
j_gene: TRBJ2-7; v_gene: TRBV5-1; len: 15; CDR3aa: CASSPTGTGTYEQYF
j_gene: TRBJ2-1; v_gene: TRBV4-2; len: 18; CDR3aa: CASSQALAGGGHSTEQFF
j_gene: TRBJ1-4; v_gene: TRBV9; len: 15; CDR3aa: CASSVGGGANEKLFF
j_gene: TRBJ2-3; v_gene: TRBV6-5; len: 14; CDR3aa: CASSRSGETDTQYF
j_gene: TRBJ2-3; v_gene: TRBV28; len: 15; CDR3aa: CASSRSGGLTDTQYF
j_gene: TRBJ2-7; v_gene: TRBV7-9; len: 17; CDR3aa: CARSQRGKIPSRGEQYF
j_gene: TRBJ2-7; v_gene: TRBV10-3; len: 14; CDR3aa: CAISVEGGTNEQYF
j_gene: TRBJ1-1; v_gene: TRBV7-9; len: 15; CDR3aa: CASSLRTGPNTEAFF
j_gene: TRBJ1-4; v_gene: TRBV28; len: 15; CDR3aa: CASSVTTGRGEKLFF
j_gene: TRBJ2-7; v_gene: TRBV12-5; len: 15; CDR3aa: CASGLRVMASYEQYF
j_gene: TRBJ2-7; v_gene: TRBV7-9; len: 15; CDR3aa: CASSQTSGQYYEQYF
j_gene: TRBJ2-1; v_gene: TRBV4-1; len: 14; CDR3aa: CASSRQGSYNEQFF
j_gene: TRBJ2-1; v_gene: TRBV30; len: 13; CDR3aa: CAWTPLVGNEQFF
j_gene: TRBJ1-1; v_gene: TRBV5-5; len: 13; CDR3aa: CASSLGLNTEAFF
j_gene: TRBJ2-7; v_gene: TRBV29-1; len: 17; CDR3aa: CSVDRVPGQGKGYEQYF
j_gene: NA; v_gene: TRBV28; len: 14; CDR3aa: CASSRTSGNYEQYF
j_gene: TRBJ2-3; v_gene: TRBV6-5; len: 13; CDR3aa: CASSYIRDKSLYF
j_gene: TRBJ2-7; v_gene: TRBV19; len: 13; CDR3aa: CASSILAGVEQYF
j_gene: TRBJ2-2; v_gene: TRBV6-5; len: 15; CDR3aa: CASGGGTSVTGELFF
j_gene: TRBJ1-6; v_gene: TRBV30; len: 14; CDR3aa: CAWRLTTLESPLHF
j_gene: TRBJ2-1; v_gene: TRBV11-2; len: 15; CDR3aa: CASSQWASSGNEQFF
j_gene: TRBJ2-7; v_gene: TRBV5-6; len: 15; CDR3aa: CASSLGGQTYYEQYF
j_gene: TRBJ1-1; v_gene: TRBV28; len: 15; CDR3aa: CASSFRDRDFTEAFF
j_gene: TRBJ1-1; v_gene: TRBV6-5; len: 14; CDR3aa: CASSYSGMNTEAFF
j_gene: TRBJ2-7; v_gene: TRBV29-1; len: 13; CDR3aa: CSVDFPFCDEQYF